A single sample is the source of the 20 T cell receptor beta chains below, sequenced in a study of T cell responses to AZD1222 COVID-19 vaccine. Data came from immunoSEQ multiplex PCR; TCRdb stores just in-frame clones and leaves some out. This table has approximately 100,000 clones, roughly 86% appearing once. Sequencing was performed on peripheral blood, taken on day 0 of AZD1222 vaccination. The receptors stem from an adult in good health.

CDR3 residues: CASRREGRGGRATNEKLFF. The DNA of the CDR3 is TGCGCCAGCAGACGAGAGGGGCGGGGGGGCCGCGCAACTAATGAAAAACTGTTTTTT. The chain joins TRBV10-1 to TRBJ1-4; the D gene is possibly TRBD1 (6 bases). The CDR3 sequence is 19 residues long. Per germline, CDR1 WNHNN and CDR2 SYGVQD (reference sequence). V was trimmed by 6 bases and J by 0 bases, leaving 23 bases between them.

The genes are TRBV27 and TRBJ2-7; 7 nucleotides match TRBD2. Germline V CDR1 and CDR2: MNHEY, SMNVEV (reference sequence). Losses at the gene ends were 3 bases for V and 4 bases for J; bases not matched to a gene: 9. This CDR3 has 15 residues. CDR3 bases: TGTGCCAGCAGTTTTGGGAGGGTACAGGTGTACGAGCAGTACTTC. Its translation is CASSFGRVQVYEQYF.

V is TRBV6-1 and J is TRBJ1-4, with D unclear. Germline V gene data show CDR1 as MNHNS and CDR2 as SASEGT. The CDR3 runs 15 residues. Deletions cut 3 bases from V and 0 bases from J, with 8 bases between. CDR3 protein: CASSEIRTTNEKLFF. CDR3 in DNA: TGTGCCAGCAGTGAGATCAGGACAACTAATGAAAAACTGTTTTTT.

The chain uses TRBV27 and TRBJ1-4, with 7 nucleotides matching TRBD1. The V gene's germline CDR1 is MNHEY and CDR2 SMNVEV (reference sequence). The CDR3 consists of 15 residues. Germline trimming cut 1 base from V and 2 bases from J; bases unmatched to any gene: 1. The CDR3 bases are TGTGCCAGCAGTTTATGGGGACAGACTAATGAAAAACTGTTTTTT. Protein: CASSLWGQTNEKLFF.

The chain carries TRBV11-1 and TRBJ1-1; D call uncertain. The CDR3 sequence is 14 residues long. CDR1 is SGHAT, CDR2 FQDESV, per germline (reference sequence). Trimming removed 2 bases from V and 1 base from J, with 8 bases in between. The CDR3 sequence: CASSLRVGNTEAFF. The CDR3 nucleotides read TGTGCCAGCAGCTTACGGGTGGGGAACACTGAAGCTTTCTTT. Based on the CDR3 plus reference TRBV11-1 and TRBJ1-1, the full variable domain is EAEVAQSPRYKITEKSQAVAFWCDPISGHATLYWYRQILGQGPELLVQFQDESVVDDSQLPKDRFSAERLKGVDSTLKIQPAELGDSAMYLCASSLRVGNTEAFFGQGTRLTVV.

The chain is built from TRBV29-1 and TRBJ1-1; D is uncertain. The CDR3 loop spans 13 amino acids. V lost 3 bases to trimming and J lost 4 bases, with 12 bases between them. Germline CDR1 SQVTM, CDR2 ANQGSEA. The CDR3 coding sequence is TGCAGCGTTGACGAGGACTTGGGCACTGAAGCTTTCTTT. Translated, it gives CSVDEDLGTEAFF.

In its sample, this clone was seen a few times. The gene calls are TRBV20-1 and TRBJ1-2; TRBD1 might be the D (6 bases). In germline, CDR1 is DFQATT, CDR2 SNEGSKA (reference sequence). CDR3 length equals 11 residues. The V end lost 6 bases, the J end lost 6 bases, and 11 bases lay between the germline ends. Written as DNA, the CDR3 is TGCAGTGCAGGGGGTACGGATGGCTACACCTTC. The encoded protein is CSAGGTDGYTF.

The chain uses TRBV27 and TRBJ2-3, with 7 positions matching TRBD2. Germline CDR1 reads MNHEY; CDR2 reads SMNVEV (reference sequence). The CDR3 runs 17 residues. With 6 bases clipped from V and 2 bases from J, the junction kept 14 bases outside the gene matches. This CDR3 is CASSSNRLAHFTDTQYF. In DNA, the CDR3 is TGTGCCAGCAGCTCAAATAGACTAGCACACTTCACAGATACGCAGTATTTT.

The chain couples TRBV7-2 to TRBJ1-2, with D possibly being TRBD1 (5 bases). Germline CDR1 is SGHTA and CDR2 is FQGNSA. Trimming shortened V by 4 bases and J by 5 bases, and 14 bases separated the two germline ends. The CDR3 covers 14 residues. The CDR3 DNA follows: TGTGCCAGCAGCTCCGAGGTCAGACAGTATGGCTACACCTTC. Protein sequence: CASSSEVRQYGYTF.

The chain is built from TRBV6-5 and TRBJ1-1, with no clear D. The CDR3 sequence is 11 residues long. Trimming cost V 2 bases and J 5 bases, with 3 bases left between them. The germline gives CDR1 MNHEY, CDR2 SVGAGI. The CDR3 protein is CASSYGTEAFF. In nucleotides, the CDR3 is TGTGCCAGCAGTTACGGTACTGAAGCTTTCTTT.

The rearrangement links TRBV4-2 to TRBJ1-6; the D is unclear. The CDR3 loop spans 16 amino acids. CDR1 is LGHNA and CDR2 is YNFKEQ in the germline V gene. V was clipped by 0 bases and J by 12 bases, with 18 bases between them. CDR3 region: CASSQDPARVGRPLHF. Here the CDR3 DNA reads TGTGCCAGCAGCCAAGACCCGGCGAGGGTAGGGAGACCCCTCCACTTT.

About this clone: The junction differs from germline at one of its ends, possibly a read error. The chain carries TRBV27 and TRBJ1-5; the D is unclear. Germline V gives CDR1 MNHEY, CDR2 SMNVEV (reference sequence). This CDR3 comprises 15 residues. CDR3 amino acids: CASSLLPPSSQPQHF. The CDR3 region has the DNA TGTGCCAGCAGTTTACTTCCACCAAGCAGTCAGCCCCAGCATTTT.

CDR3 sequence: CASTTGNYGYTF. CDR3 bases: TGTGCCAGCACCACCGGGAACTATGGCTACACCTTC. The chain joins TRBV28 to TRBJ1-2; D is unclear. The germline CDR1 and CDR2 sequences are MDHEN and SYDVKM. This CDR3 contains 12 residues. The ends were cut back, 7 bases at V and 2 bases at J, with 8 bases in the middle.

The gene calls are TRBV2 and TRBJ1-4; no clear D gene. The length of the CDR3 is 14 residues. Germline lookup yields CDR1 SNHLY and CDR2 FYNNEI. V shed 3 bases and J shed 8 bases, with 13 bases lying between them. CDR3 amino acids: CASSDFSPEEKLFF. CDR3 DNA: TGTGCCAGCAGTGACTTTTCTCCGGAGGAAAAACTGTTTTTT.

Only one count was recorded for this clone. V usage is TRBV9 and J usage is TRBJ2-7; 8 bases are a match to TRBD1. Germline-derived CDR1 and CDR2 are SGDLS and YYNGEE. V dropped 3 bases and J dropped 2; count of bases not matched to a gene: 7. There are 15 residues in the CDR3. CDR3 DNA sequence: TGTGCCAGCAGCGCCCATGGACAGGGCCCCTACGAGCAGTACTTC. It encodes CASSAHGQGPYEQYF. The full variable domain, in which reference TRBV9 and TRBJ2-7 provide the parts outside the CDR3, is DSGVTQTPKHLITATGQRVTLRCSPRSGDLSVYWYQQSLDQGLQFLIQYYNGEERAKGNILERFSAQQFPDLHSELNLSSLELGDSALYFCASSAHGQGPYEQYFGPGTRLTVT.

The rearrangement uses TRBV7-9 and TRBJ1-1; TRBD1 might be the D (6 bases). The CDR3 is 13 amino acids. Trimming removed 1 base from V and 6 bases from J, with 9 bases in between. CDR1 is SEHNR, CDR2 FQNEAQ, per germline (reference sequence). The CDR3 region is CASSLDRAAEAFF. The CDR3 DNA follows: TGTGCCAGCAGCTTAGACAGGGCCGCTGAAGCTTTCTTT.

The V gene is TRBV27, the J gene TRBJ2-1; D uncertain. Per the germline V gene, CDR1 is MNHEY and CDR2 is SMNVEV (reference sequence). This CDR3 spans 11 amino acids. V lost 4 bases, J lost 10 bases, and 8 bases lay in between. The CDR3 protein is CASSSLREQFF. The CDR3 DNA sequence: TGTGCCAGCAGTTCCCTCAGAGAGCAGTTCTTC.

The gene calls are TRBV4-1 and TRBJ1-3, with D possibly being TRBD1 (5 bases). CDR1 is MGHRA, CDR2 YSYEKL, per germline. The V end was cut by 0 bases, the J end by 1 base, with 7 bases between. CDR3 size: 15 residues. The CDR3 nucleotides read TGCGCCAGCAGCCAAGATAAGGGGTCTGGAAACACCATATATTTT. Translating gives CASSQDKGSGNTIYF.

The rearrangement joins TRBV15 to TRBJ2-7; no definite D call. CDR3 size: 14 residues. CDR1 and CDR2 from the germline V gene are LNHNV and YYDKDF (reference sequence). V lost 0 bases and J 3 bases, leaving 9 bases between the germline ends. The CDR3 nucleotides are TGTGCCACCAGCAGAGAGGACGGCAGCTACGAGCAGTACTTC. Its translation: CATSREDGSYEQYF.

The chain carries TRBV5-5 and TRBJ2-5; perhaps TRBD1 as D (6 bases). V lost 4 bases and J 4 bases, leaving 14 bases between the germline ends. The CDR3 has 14 amino acids. Germline V gene lookup returns CDR1 SGHKS and CDR2 YYEKEE (reference sequence). CDR3 region: CASSVDTGRETQYF. CDR3 sequence (DNA): TGTGCCAGCAGCGTTGATACAGGGCGAGAGACCCAGTACTTC.